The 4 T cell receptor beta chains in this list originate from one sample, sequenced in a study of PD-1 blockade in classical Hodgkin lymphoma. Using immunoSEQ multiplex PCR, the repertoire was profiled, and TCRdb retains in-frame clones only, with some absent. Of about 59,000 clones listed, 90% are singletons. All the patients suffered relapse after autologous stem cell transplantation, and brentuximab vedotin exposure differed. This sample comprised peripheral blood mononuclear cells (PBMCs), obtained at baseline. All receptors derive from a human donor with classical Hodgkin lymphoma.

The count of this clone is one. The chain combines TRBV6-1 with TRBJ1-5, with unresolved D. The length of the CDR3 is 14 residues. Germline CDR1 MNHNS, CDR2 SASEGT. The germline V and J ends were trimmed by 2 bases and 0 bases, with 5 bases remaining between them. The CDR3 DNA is TGTGCCAGCAGTGAAACTTATAGCAATCAGCCCCAGCATTTT. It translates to CASSETYSNQPQHF.

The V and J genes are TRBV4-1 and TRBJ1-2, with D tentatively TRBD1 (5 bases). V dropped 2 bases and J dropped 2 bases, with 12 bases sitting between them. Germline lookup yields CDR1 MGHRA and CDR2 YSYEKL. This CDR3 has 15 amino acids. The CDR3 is CASSQLTRGNYGYTF. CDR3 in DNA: TGCGCCAGCAGCCAATTAACGAGGGGAAACTATGGCTACACCTTC.

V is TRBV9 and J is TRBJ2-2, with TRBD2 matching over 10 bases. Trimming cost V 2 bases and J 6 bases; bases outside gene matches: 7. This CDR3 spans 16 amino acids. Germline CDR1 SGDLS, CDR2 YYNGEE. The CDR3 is CASSVWSGRAPGELFF. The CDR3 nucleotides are TGTGCCAGCAGCGTTTGGAGCGGGAGGGCCCCCGGGGAGCTGTTTTTT.

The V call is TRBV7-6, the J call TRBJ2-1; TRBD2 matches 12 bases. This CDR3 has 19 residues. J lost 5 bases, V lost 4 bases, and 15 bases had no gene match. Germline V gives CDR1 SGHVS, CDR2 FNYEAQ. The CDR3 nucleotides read TGTGCCAGCAGCTCAAGACTAGCGGGGGTCCCAGTACTAGACAATGAGCAGTTCTTC. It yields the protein CASSSRLAGVPVLDNEQFF.